This T cell receptor (beta chain) was obtained from a study of T-cell memory formation after mild COVID-19. Looking at the study overall: TCR clusters were mostly confined to one donor each. Study results and caveats: CD4+ contracting clones were mainly CM and EM; CD8+ ones, EMRA. Pre-infection memory contained some responding clones, which suggested that cross-reactive memory had joined.

Germline CDR1 is SGHNT and CDR2 is YYREEE (reference sequence). This CDR3 contains 13 residues. V lost 3 bases to trimming and J lost 6 bases; unmatched junction nucleotides: 4. On this clonotype itself: Its antigen is undetermined.

Constant-segment primers and 5'RACE yielded cDNA libraries for TCR alpha and TCR beta, each carrying sample barcodes and UMIs. Using its own MiXCR run on the 5' RACE reads, TCRdb lists one record per CDR3 protein. This table has about 560,000 distinct CDR3 sequences, about 22% appearing once. The chain employs TRBV5-4 and TRBJ1-1; 8 bases line up with TRBD1. This TCR came from an adult woman who had mild COVID-19 (a few samples of this study predate the infection). Cell type and time point are not known. What was sequenced was PBMCs or a T cell subset sorted from them (not recorded which). The CDR3 sequence: CASSWTGLPEAFF. CDR3 DNA sequence: TGTGCCAGCAGCTGGACAGGGTTACCTGAAGCTTTCTTT.